This T cell receptor beta chain was profiled in a study of cytomegalovirus exposure and HLA in healthy donors. As concerns this clone: No antigen is known for it. The identical CDR3 is also encoded by other nucleotide sequences in the sample.

CDR3 length equals 13 residues. Trimming pared 0 bases from V and 4 bases from J, leaving 4 bases between. Germline CDR1 is MNHEY and CDR2 is SVGAGI. Study-wide points: Listed as cytomegalovirus-associated were roughly 180 TCR beta chains. The productive fraction for most TCR beta V segments was about 87% or about 30% in an earlier analysis. Most sequenced TCRs were rare (though some public TCRs occurred in many donors). The authors later linked a missense DCLRE1C variant to TCR beta V- and J-gene trimming.

PCR involved 60 Vbeta and 13 Jbeta primers. Produced via immunoSEQ multiplex PCR; TCRdb's table is partial and in-frame only. The data show over 200,000 clones, approximately 90% seen once. The receptor's source is a woman between 18 and 30 years old in good health and CMV-seronegative. The chain carries TRBV6-5 and TRBJ1-5; D is undetermined. Sequencing used PBMCs. The CDR3 bases are TGTGCCAGCAGTTACTCACTTAATCAGCCCCAGCATTTT. This gives the protein CASSYSLNQPQHF.